The subject of this entry is one T cell receptor (beta chain). These data belong to a study of blood T cell repertoires in COVID-19. For the study at large: The samples span acute and convalescent COVID-19 from the United States, Italy and Spain. Sources were T cells, B-cell-depleted T cells, or PBMCs; the material itself was cDNA or gDNA.

Source study methods: Reference gene primer amplification gave estimated nucleated cell counts. Some clones are missing from TCRdb's copy, which holds only in-frame ones; the method was immunoSEQ multiplex PCR. Clone size and the V and J calls come from that table; the DNA yielded D and trimming. The table records 87,000 or so clones, roughly four fifths of them present only once. Specimen: peripheral blood. The TCR originated in a woman in her seventies with acute or convalescent COVID-19.

This CDR3 reads CASSPNGQGDYGYTF. CDR3 in DNA: TGCGCCAGCAGCCCGAACGGACAGGGGGACTATGGCTACACCTTC. The rearrangement joins TRBV5-1 to TRBJ1-2; 10 bases line up with TRBD1. From germline, CDR1 is SGHRS and CDR2 YFSETQ. The CDR3 totals 15 residues. V shed 4 bases, J shed 3 bases, and the junction held 6 bases outside the gene matches.